The 19 T cell receptor beta chains below come from one sample, sequenced in a study of cytomegalovirus exposure and HLA in healthy donors. In the PCR, 60 Vbeta and 13 Jbeta primers were used. Data came from immunoSEQ multiplex PCR; TCRdb stores just in-frame clones and leaves some out. This table has about 130,000 clones, around 70% appearing once. The material sequenced was PBMCs. Every receptor here comes from a man aged 35 to 55 in good health and CMV-seropositive.

The chain links TRBV6-1 to TRBJ2-1; the D gene is possibly TRBD2 (6 bases). The CDR3 contains 14 residues. CDR1 and CDR2 from the germline V gene are MNHNS and SASEGT. Trimming took off 4 bases at V and 3 bases at J, with 10 bases between the two ends. The CDR3 region is CASSVQTSYNEQFF. DNA for the CDR3: TGTGCCAGCAGTGTACAGACTAGCTACAATGAGCAGTTCTTC.

This clone was detected ten times or more. The V call is TRBV4-1, the J call TRBJ2-7, with 7 positions matching TRBD1. CDR3 length equals 14 residues. V lost 2 bases, J lost 5 bases, and 6 bases stayed unmatched. The germline V gene encodes CDR1 MGHRA and CDR2 YSYEKL. In DNA form, the CDR3 reads TGCGCCAGCAGCCAATTGACAGGGTCAAACGAGCAGTACTTC. Its translation: CASSQLTGSNEQYF.

The chain is built from TRBV9 and TRBJ2-1; D perhaps matches TRBD1 (6 bases). V was trimmed by 0 bases and J by 6 bases, leaving 13 bases between them. Germline V CDR1 and CDR2: SGDLS, YYNGEE. The CDR3 is made up of 15 amino acids. The CDR3 reads CASSVEVQGINEQFF. The CDR3 DNA is TGTGCCAGCAGCGTAGAAGTACAGGGCATCAATGAGCAGTTCTTC.

The chain combines TRBV25-1 with TRBJ2-2; TRBD1 agrees at 8 bases. Germline CDR1 MGHDK, CDR2 SYGVNS. V trimming: 8 bases; J trimming: 7 bases; junction bases outside the gene matches: 9. This CDR3 comprises 14 residues. Written as DNA, the CDR3 is TGTGCCAGCCGGACAGGGTACGTTGGCGGGGAGCTGTTTTTT. Translated: CASRTGYVGGELFF.

This clone is a singleton in its sample. The chain has TRBV9 and TRBJ2-3; 10 bases are a match to TRBD2. The CDR3 is made up of 15 amino acids. Germline-derived CDR1 and CDR2 are SGDLS and YYNGEE. The V segment lost 3 bases and the J segment 2 bases; nucleotides outside the gene matches: 3. The CDR3, as DNA: TGTGCCAGCAGCGGACTAGCGGGCCTCACAGATACGCAGTATTTT. It codes for CASSGLAGLTDTQYF.

This clone showed up just once. The chain carries TRBV5-1 and TRBJ1-1, with a tentative D call TRBD1 (6 bases). The germline gives CDR1 SGHRS, CDR2 YFSETQ. The CDR3 contains 15 residues. Trimming shortened V by 4 bases and J by 0 bases, and 13 bases separated the two germline ends. The CDR3 DNA sequence: TGCGCCAGCAGCCTCGGACAGTCCATGAACACTGAAGCTTTCTTT. It specifies CASSLGQSMNTEAFF.

The chain employs TRBV7-3 and TRBJ2-3, with 7 positions matching TRBD2. This CDR3 spans 16 amino acids. Germline assignment: CDR1 SGHTA and CDR2 FQGTGA. With V trimmed by 5 bases and J by 1 base, 9 bases remained unmatched. As DNA, the CDR3 is TGTGCCAGCAGCCCCTTTGAGGCGGGAGGCACAGATACGCAGTATTTT. Its protein is CASSPFEAGGTDTQYF.

V gene TRBV19 combines with J gene TRBJ2-5; 12 nucleotides align to TRBD2. V gave up 6 bases and J gave up 4 bases; unmatched junction bases: 12. In germline, CDR1 is LNHDA, CDR2 SQIVND (reference sequence). The CDR3 is made up of 17 amino acids. CDR3 protein: CASRPSSGGALGETQYF. The CDR3 DNA reads as TGTGCCAGTAGACCATCTAGCGGGGGGGCCCTGGGAGAGACCCAGTACTTC.

This clone was observed a few times. This chain connects TRBV6-1 to TRBJ2-1, with D uncertain. This CDR3 has 12 amino acids. CDR1 MNHNS and CDR2 SASEGT come from the germline V gene. V lost 2 bases to trimming and J lost 8 bases, with 7 bases between them. Written as DNA, the CDR3 is TGTGCCAGCAGTGAATTAGTGTATGAGCAGTTCTTC. Translated: CASSELVYEQFF.

A word on this clone: The junction shows a germline mismatch at one end, possibly a read error. This chain uses TRBV7-9 with TRBJ2-1; TRBD1 matches 7 bases. Germline V CDR1 and CDR2: SEHNR, FQNEAQ (reference sequence). The CDR3 runs to 12 residues. The CDR3: CASSLAGTAPVF. The CDR3 region has the DNA TGTGCCAGCAGCTTAGCGGGGACAGCGCCAGTCTTC.

V is TRBV30 and J is TRBJ1-2; weak D call: TRBD1 (5 bases). The length of the CDR3 is 11 residues. Germline CDR1 reads GTSNPN; CDR2 reads SVGIG (reference sequence). Trimming stripped 2 bases from V and 7 bases from J, with 8 bases between. CDR3 bases: TGTGCCTGGAGTAGGGACTTTGGCTACACCTTC. Protein sequence: CAWSRDFGYTF.

This chain uses TRBV5-4 with TRBJ2-1, with 10 nucleotides matching TRBD2. The CDR3 covers 13 residues. CDR1 and CDR2 from the germline V gene are SGHNT and YYREEE (reference sequence). V shed 7 bases and J 9 bases; nucleotides not matched to a gene: 7. DNA for the CDR3: TGTGCCAGCTCGCTAGCGGGGGTGGGTGAGCAGTTCTTC. It is translated as CASSLAGVGEQFF.

This clone has just a few counts. The gene calls are TRBV6-6 and TRBJ1-3; D not resolved. There are 14 residues in the CDR3. V lost 0 bases and J lost 4, with 7 bases in between. Germline V lookup: CDR1 MNHNY, CDR2 SVGAGI (reference sequence). CDR3 in DNA: TGTGCCAGCAGTTACTCGGAGGGCGGAAACACCATATATTTT. Protein: CASSYSEGGNTIYF.

V gene TRBV29-1 combines with J gene TRBJ2-1; 8 nucleotides align to TRBD1. The junction had 10 bases not matched to a gene; V was cut back by 2 bases and J by 7 bases. Germline CDR1 and CDR2: SQVTM and ANQGSEA. This CDR3 is built from 15 residues. The CDR3 here is CSVERAPTGVNEQFF. The CDR3 coding sequence is TGCAGCGTTGAAAGGGCCCCGACAGGGGTAAATGAGCAGTTCTTC.

The rearrangement links TRBV5-4 to TRBJ1-4, with D tentatively TRBD1 (6 bases). Trimming left V 4 bases short and J 7 bases short, with 17 bases between. The CDR3 spans 15 residues. The germline gives CDR1 SGHNT, CDR2 YYREEE (reference sequence). The CDR3 DNA reads as TGTGCCAGCAGCGCCGGACAGAGCCTGGGTGAAAAACTGTTTTTT. Translated, it gives CASSAGQSLGEKLFF.

The chain carries TRBV9 and TRBJ2-7; 8 bases are a match to TRBD2. CDR1 and CDR2 from the germline V gene are SGDLS and YYNGEE. This CDR3 region has 15 residues. V dropped 4 bases and J dropped 0; count of bases not matched to a gene: 6. Here the CDR3 DNA reads TGTGCCAGCAGCCCACCGCGGGGGGCCTCCTACGAGCAGTACTTC. It yields the protein CASSPPRGASYEQYF.

CDR3 nucleotide sequence: TGTGCCTGGAGTCTCGGGATGGGGAATTCACCCCTCCACTTT. Residues: CAWSLGMGNSPLHF. V gene TRBV30 combines with J gene TRBJ1-6; D is unclear. From germline, CDR1 is GTSNPN and CDR2 SVGIG (reference sequence). The V end lost 2 bases, the J end lost 7 bases, and 12 bases lay between the germline ends. CDR3 length equals 14 residues.

The V and J genes are TRBV27 and TRBJ2-1; 7 bases are shared with TRBD2. Germline assignment: CDR1 MNHEY and CDR2 SMNVEV (reference sequence). The CDR3 totals 13 residues. The trim removed 6 bases at V and 8 bases at J, leaving 7 bases unmatched. The CDR3 bases are TGTGCCAGCAGATCCAGACTAGCAGATGAGCAGTTCTTC. Translation gives CASRSRLADEQFF.

The rearrangement links TRBV7-8 to TRBJ1-6, with D perhaps TRBD1 (5 bases). The CDR3 is made up of 13 amino acids. Between the trimmed V and J ends, which lost 5 bases and 17 bases, there was a span of 19 bases. CDR1 and CDR2 from the germline V gene are SGHVS and FQNEAQ. CDR3 nucleotides: TGTGCCAGCAGCCCCTCGGGGGATTCTACCATCCACTTT. Translating gives CASSPSGDSTIHF.